The 18 T cell receptor beta chains given below trace back to one sample, sequenced in a study of blood T cell repertoires in COVID-19. Here immunoSEQ multiplex PCR was the method, and the copy in TCRdb shows in-frame clones only, minus some. The repertoire holds 200,000 to 250,000 clones, with 65% to 85% as singletons. The specimen sequenced was PBMCs or T cells enriched from blood (not recorded which). The source is an older woman who had recovered from COVID-19.

The genes are TRBV10-3 and TRBJ1-5, with unresolved D. V was shortened by 2 bases and J by 5 bases, with 10 bases between the two germline ends. CDR3 length equals 14 residues. Germline values: CDR1 ENHRY, CDR2 SYGVKD. CDR3 in amino acids: CAISEGPTHQPQHF. The CDR3 nucleotides read TGTGCCATCAGTGAGGGTCCGACTCATCAGCCCCAGCATTTT.

This sequence joins TRBV11-1 and TRBJ2-1, with 8 bases fitting TRBD1. The trim removed 5 bases at V and 15 bases at J, leaving 12 bases unmatched. Germline CDR1 SGHAT, CDR2 FQDESV (reference sequence). The length of the CDR3 is 13 residues. The CDR3 loop reads CASSRITGGGLFF. CDR3 coding DNA: TGTGCCAGCAGCCGTATTACAGGGGGTGGTCTGTTCTTC.

The chain employs TRBV5-4 and TRBJ2-1, with D tentatively TRBD2 (5 bases). V lost 2 bases and J 8 bases, leaving 11 bases between the germline ends. In germline, CDR1 is SGHNT, CDR2 YYREEE (reference sequence). The CDR3 extends over 13 amino acids. CDR3 DNA: TGTGCCAGCAGCTTCTCTAGCCTCGATGAGCAGTTCTTC. Residues: CASSFSSLDEQFF.

This chain connects TRBV9 to TRBJ1-1; no definite D call. The germline V and J ends were trimmed by 4 bases and 0 bases, with 10 bases remaining between them. This CDR3 region has 14 residues. CDR1 and CDR2 (germline): SGDLS, YYNGEE. The DNA of the CDR3 is TGTGCCAGCAGCTGGGGAGATCTGAACACTGAAGCTTTCTTT. Its translation: CASSWGDLNTEAFF.

V and J are TRBV12-3 or TRBV12-4 and TRBJ1-2, with D unresolved. V gave up 4 bases and J gave up 8 bases, with 14 bases separating them. This CDR3 has 13 amino acids. The CDR3 DNA follows: TGTGCCAGCAGTTGGACTCTGGAGAAGGGCTACACCTTC. This sequence encodes CASSWTLEKGYTF.

This sequence joins TRBV12-5 and TRBJ1-4; unclear D gene. Germline CDR1 and CDR2: LGHNT and FRNRAP. The CDR3 extends over 13 amino acids. Trimming took 0 bases from V and 10 from J, leaving 9 bases between them. The CDR3 bases are TGTGCTAGTGGTTTGGTACTTGGGAGAAAACTGTTTTTT. It specifies CASGLVLGRKLFF. Full variable domain (missing parts from reference TRBV12-5 and TRBJ1-4): DARVTQTPRHKVTEMGQEVTMRCQPILGHNTVFWYRQTMMQGLELLAYFRNRAPLDDSGMPKDRFSAEMPDATLATLKIQPSEPRDSAVYFCASGLVLGRKLFFGSGTQLSVL.

The J gene is TRBJ2-1, the V gene TRBV2; D is unresolved. The CDR3 contains 12 residues. Germline assignment: CDR1 SNHLY and CDR2 FYNNEI. The ends were cut back, 6 bases at V and 6 bases at J, with 9 bases in the middle. In DNA form, the CDR3 reads TGTGCCAGCAGATACGACACCAATGAGCAGTTCTTC. This codes for CASRYDTNEQFF.

The V call is TRBV7-8, the J call TRBJ2-5; unclear D gene. The CDR3 is 15 amino acids. Germline V gene data show CDR1 as SGHVS and CDR2 as FQNEAQ. V lost 0 bases and J 5 bases, leaving 13 bases between the germline ends. This chain's CDR3 is CASSLARPLEETQYF. CDR3 bases: TGTGCCAGCAGCTTAGCGCGCCCTCTGGAGGAGACCCAGTACTTC. Drawing the rest from reference TRBV7-8 and TRBJ2-5, the complete variable domain is GAGVSQSPRYKVAKRGQDVALRCDPISGHVSLFWYQQALGQGPEFLTYFQNEAQLDKSGLPSDRFFAERPEGSVSTLKIQRTQQEDSAVYLCASSLARPLEETQYFGPGTRLLVL.

The rearrangement joins TRBV6-5 to TRBJ1-5; a possible D gene is TRBD1 (6 bases). The CDR3 has 15 amino acids. V lost 5 bases and J 3 bases, leaving 14 bases between the germline ends. From germline, CDR1 is MNHEY and CDR2 SVGAGI. The CDR3 protein is CASSMTGFDNQPQHF. As DNA, the CDR3 is TGTGCCAGCAGTATGACAGGATTTGACAATCAGCCCCAGCATTTT.

The chain employs TRBV11-2 and TRBJ2-2, with TRBD1 matching over 7 bases. With V trimmed by 6 bases and J by 0 bases, 4 bases remained unmatched. The CDR3 sequence is 15 residues long. Germline CDR1 reads SGHAT; CDR2 reads FQNNGV. The CDR3 DNA sequence: TGTGCCAGCAGGTCCACAGGGGCGAACACCGGGGAGCTGTTTTTT. It specifies CASRSTGANTGELFF.

The V and J genes are TRBV12-3 or TRBV12-4 and TRBJ1-2; the match to TRBD1 covers 7 bases. V lost 10 bases, J lost 8 bases, and 10 bases stayed unmatched. The CDR3 sequence is 12 residues long. The CDR3: CAIISGGRGYTF. The DNA of the CDR3 is TGTGCCATCATTTCAGGGGGAAGGGGCTACACCTTC.

V and J are TRBV19 and TRBJ1-5, with D unclear. V was pared by 3 bases and J by 0 bases, with 6 bases between. This CDR3 is 14 amino acids long. CDR1 and CDR2 from the germline V gene are LNHDA and SQIVND (reference sequence). DNA of the CDR3: TGTGCCAGTAGTATTAGATATAGCAATCAGCCCCAGCATTTT. Its protein is CASSIRYSNQPQHF.

The chain employs TRBV7-2 and TRBJ1-2; no clear D. This CDR3 spans 14 amino acids. Trimming removed 5 bases at V and 1 base at J, with 11 bases between. Germline CDR1 SGHTA, CDR2 FQGNSA. Here the CDR3 reads CASSREPLNYGYTF. The CDR3, as DNA: TGTGCCAGCAGCCGGGAGCCTCTTAACTATGGCTACACCTTC.

This sequence joins TRBV11-3 and TRBJ2-1; 9 bases match TRBD2. The J segment lost 4 bases and the V segment lost 4 bases, leaving 5 bases of the junction unmatched. Germline V CDR1 and CDR2: SGHNT, YENEEA. The CDR3 spans 15 residues. The CDR3 loop is CASSSIAGAYNEQFF. Here the CDR3 DNA reads TGTGCCAGCAGCTCTATAGCGGGAGCTTACAATGAGCAGTTCTTC.

The V gene is TRBV6-4, the J gene TRBJ2-5; 10 nucleotides align to TRBD2. This CDR3 has 15 amino acids. The V gene's germline CDR1 is MRHNA and CDR2 SNTAGT. V lost 7 bases to trimming and J lost 3 bases; unmatched junction nucleotides: 8. As DNA, the CDR3 is TGTGCCAGCAAGAAAAGCGGGAGGGCGGAAGAGACCCAGTACTTC. It codes for CASKKSGRAEETQYF.

This clone was detected once. V usage is TRBV3-1 (or the pseudogene TRBV3-2) and J usage is TRBJ2-5; D perhaps matches TRBD2 (5 bases). Trimming stripped 1 base from V and 3 bases from J, with 9 bases between. The CDR3 consists of 14 residues. Germline V gene sequence: CDR1 LGHDT, CDR2 YNNKEL (reference sequence). DNA for the CDR3: TGTGCCAGCAGCCAAGCCCTAGCCAAAGAGACCCAGTACTTC. Protein: CASSQALAKETQYF.

The chain uses TRBV4-1 and TRBJ1-3; D unresolved. This CDR3 has 15 amino acids. Germline V CDR1 and CDR2: MGHRA, YSYEKL. Trimming shortened V by 4 bases and J by 2 bases, and 12 bases separated the two germline ends. Here the CDR3 reads CASSPNGVTGNTIYF. As DNA, the CDR3 is TGCGCCAGCAGCCCTAACGGTGTTACTGGAAACACCATATATTTT.

The J gene is TRBJ2-7, the V gene TRBV15; maybe TRBD1 (5 bases). The CDR3 covers 15 residues. Germline V gene lookup returns CDR1 LNHNV and CDR2 YYDKDF (reference sequence). V lost 1 base, J lost 4 bases, and 14 bases lay in between. This CDR3 is CATSRGGRVEYEQYF. The CDR3 DNA is TGTGCCACCAGCAGAGGGGGCAGGGTGGAATACGAGCAGTACTTC.